The 16 T cell receptor beta chains given below trace back to one sample, sequenced in a study of CD8 T cells in ankylosing spondylitis. TCRdb reprocessed the 5' RACE reads with MiXCR, giving one entry per CDR3 protein. The profile shows under 450,000 distinct CDR3 sequences, approximately 20% of them singletons. The sample taken for sequencing was blood, either unsorted or a sorted T cell fraction (not recorded which). The receptors shown here come from a male donor with ankylosing spondylitis or in good health (not recorded which).

J is TRBJ2-7 and V is TRBV7-9, with a weak D call TRBD2 (5 bases). This CDR3 region has 15 residues. The germline V and J ends were trimmed by 3 bases and 3 bases, with 15 bases remaining between them. CDR1 and CDR2 from the germline V gene are SEHNR and FQNEAQ (reference sequence). CDR3 DNA: TGTGCCAGCAGCTTTTCCGGGTCCGGGAACTACGAGCAGTACTTC. As protein: CASSFSGSGNYEQYF. Filled out from reference TRBV7-9 and TRBJ2-7, the complete variable domain reads DTGVSQNPRHKITKRGQNVTFRCDPISEHNRLYWYRQTLGQGPEFLTYFQNEAQLEKSRLLSDRFSAERPKGSFSTLEIQRTEQGDSAMYLCASSFSGSGNYEQYFGPGTRLTVT.

The chain has TRBV9 and TRBJ2-3; unclear D gene. V was cut by 1 base and J by 2 bases, with 5 bases left in between. Germline CDR1 and CDR2: SGDLS and YYNGEE. The CDR3 is made up of 13 amino acids. CDR3 sequence (DNA): TGTGCCAGCAGCGTAAGGAACACAGATACGCAGTATTTT. It specifies CASSVRNTDTQYF.

There are a few counts of this clonotype. The chain links TRBV7-2 to TRBJ2-3, with 10 bases that match TRBD2. V shed 0 bases, J shed 3 bases, and the junction held 6 bases outside the gene matches. The CDR3 sequence is 17 residues long. Per germline, CDR1 SGHTA and CDR2 FQGNSA. This CDR3 is CASSLAGGTSVTDTQYF. CDR3 sequence (DNA): TGTGCCAGCAGCTTAGCGGGCGGGACTAGCGTGACAGATACGCAGTATTTT.

The rearrangement links TRBV7-8 to TRBJ2-5; the D gene is possibly TRBD2 (5 bases). Germline V gene lookup returns CDR1 SGHVS and CDR2 FQNEAQ. The CDR3 runs 17 residues. Trimming stripped 5 bases from V and 3 bases from J, with 22 bases between. The DNA for the CDR3 is TGTGCCAGCAGCACGTCCTCCGGGAATAACCCTAAAGAGACCCAGTACTTC. This codes for CASSTSSGNNPKETQYF.

This chain uses TRBV10-3 with TRBJ2-1, with D tentatively TRBD2 (6 bases). The CDR3 length is 15 residues. The germline V and J ends were trimmed by 3 bases and 10 bases, with 19 bases remaining between them. Germline CDR1 is ENHRY and CDR2 is SYGVKD. The CDR3: CAISEGLGTAGEQFF. The CDR3 nucleotides read TGTGCCATCAGTGAAGGGCTAGGGACTGCGGGGGAGCAGTTCTTC.

The rearrangement joins TRBV2 to TRBJ2-3; possibly TRBD2 for D (6 bases). V was cut by 6 bases and J by 4 bases, with 11 bases left in between. This CDR3 comprises 13 residues. CDR1 and CDR2 from the germline V gene are SNHLY and FYNNEI. CDR3 in DNA: TGTGCCAGCAGGGGCGGGGAGGCAGATACGCAGTATTTT. The encoded protein is CASRGGEADTQYF.

This clonotype occurred a few times. The chain links TRBV10-3 to TRBJ2-3; D not resolved. CDR1 ENHRY and CDR2 SYGVKD come from the germline V gene. CDR3 length: 13 amino acids. Trimming stripped 8 bases from V and 0 bases from J, with 9 bases between. The CDR3, as DNA: TGTGCCATCCTAAACAGTAGCACAGATACGCAGTATTTT. It translates to CAILNSSTDTQYF.

In its sample, this clonotype was seen a few times. V gene TRBV6-1 combines with J gene TRBJ1-1, with D possibly being TRBD1 (6 bases). The CDR3 is 11 residues long. In germline, CDR1 is MNHNS, CDR2 SASEGT. Trimming removed 6 bases at V and 13 bases at J, with 15 bases between. In DNA, the CDR3 is TGTGCCAGCAGGGCGGCAGGGGATGTTTTCTTT. It is translated as CASRAAGDVFF.

The chain links TRBV21-1 to TRBJ2-6; the table gives TRBD1 as D, unverified against the DNA. TRBV21-1 is recorded as a pseudogene. The CDR3 runs to 18 residues. CDR3 residues: CASSKGQGEKSGANVLTF. The CDR3 DNA follows: TGTGCCAGCAGCAAGGGACAGGGGGAAAAGTCTGGGGCCAACGTCCTGACTTTC.

The V and J genes are TRBV29-1 and TRBJ2-7; 10 bases agree with TRBD1. The CDR3 is 14 amino acids. J was trimmed by 3 bases and V by 7 bases; bases with no gene match: 9. Germline V gene lookup returns CDR1 SQVTM and CDR2 ANQGSEA. CDR3: CSGQLGQGSYEQYF. CDR3 sequence (DNA): TGCAGCGGTCAATTGGGACAGGGGAGCTACGAGCAGTACTTC.

The chain combines TRBV27 with TRBJ2-3; TRBD2 agrees at 8 bases. The junction had 6 bases not matched to a gene; V was cut back by 5 bases and J by 5 bases. Germline V gene sequence: CDR1 MNHEY, CDR2 SMNVEV (reference sequence). CDR3 length: 14 amino acids. CDR3 residues: CASSRGGRRDTQYF. For the CDR3, the DNA is TGTGCCAGCAGTCGGGGGGGGCGTAGAGATACGCAGTATTTT.

This clonotype was seen a few times. V is TRBV20-1 and J is TRBJ2-5; TRBD1 matches 7 bases. V was clipped by 1 base and J by 3 bases; unmatched bases: 2. The CDR3 is 13 residues long. Germline V lookup: CDR1 DFQATT, CDR2 SNEGSKA (reference sequence). Here the CDR3 DNA reads TGCAGTGCTAGAGCTCAGGGGGAAGAGACCCAGTACTTC. Translation: CSARAQGEETQYF.

This clonotype has only a few counts. This chain connects TRBV12-3 or TRBV12-4 to TRBJ1-2; D gene unclear. The CDR3 has 13 amino acids. V was cut by 6 bases and J by 3 bases, with 11 bases left in between. The CDR3 coding sequence is TGTGCCAGCAGCGGGGTTCCCCACTATGGCTACACCTTC. Amino acid sequence: CASSGVPHYGYTF.

This clonotype has only one observation. V and J are TRBV12-3 or TRBV12-4 and TRBJ2-7; the D is unclear. V lost 7 bases, J lost 9 bases, and 22 bases lay in between. This CDR3 contains 14 residues. The CDR3 nucleotides are TGTGCCAGCACCGAATGGGGTTCCCGGCTCGGGCAGTACTTC. Protein sequence: CASTEWGSRLGQYF.

This sequence joins TRBV7-9 and TRBJ2-7; 7 bases align to TRBD1. Trimming at V came to 1 base and at J to 12 bases, leaving 9 bases not matched to a gene. Germline CDR1 and CDR2: SEHNR and FQNEAQ (reference sequence). The CDR3 loop spans 13 amino acids. The CDR3 DNA is TGTGCCAGCAGCTTAGTGCTCCCGGGACAGTTGTACTTC. It encodes CASSLVLPGQLYF.

This clonotype showed up just a few times. The genes are TRBV20-1 and TRBJ2-7, with D perhaps matching TRBD2 (7 bases). V lost 0 bases and J 3 bases, leaving 24 bases between the germline ends. Germline CDR1 is DFQATT and CDR2 is SNEGSKA (reference sequence). There are 18 residues in the CDR3. CDR3 amino acids: CSARDENGEGGYYYEQYF. The CDR3 DNA follows: TGCAGTGCTAGAGACGAAAACGGGGAGGGGGGGTACTACTACGAGCAGTACTTC.